A selection of T cell receptor beta chains follows, all from one sample in a study of T cell responses to AZD1222 COVID-19 vaccine. Profiling relied on immunoSEQ multiplex PCR, and the TCRdb table lists in-frame clones only, not all of them. The sample includes about 100,000 clones, about 88% of them seen just once. This specimen was peripheral blood, taken on day 0 of AZD1222 vaccination. These receptor sequences come from an adult in good health. Both conserved end residues are part of each CDR3. D genes are given only for firm matches. Clone size appears in some rows only: once, few, many, or a class for an expanded clone.

clone_size	v_call	j_call	d_call	cdr3_nt	cdr3_aa
NA	TRBV28	TRBJ1-1	NA	TGTGCCAGCAGTTACTTCTCCCTTCGGTACGTCAAAGCTTTCTTT	CASSYFSLRYVKAFF
NA	TRBV19	TRBJ1-5	TRBD1	TGTGCCAGTGACAGGGGGAGCAATCAGCCCCAGCATTTT	CASDRGSNQPQHF
NA	TRBV2	TRBJ2-4	NA	TGTGCCAGCAGTGAACGATTAGGGGACCAGAGTAACATTCAGTACTTC	CASSERLGDQSNIQYF
NA	TRBV19	TRBJ1-2	TRBD1	TGTGCCAGTAGTCCCAGGGGGACGGGCTACACCTTC	CASSPRGTGYTF
NA	TRBV5-1	TRBJ1-5	TRBD1	TGCGCCAGCAGCTTAGGGGGCGTAGATCAGCCCCAGCATTTT	CASSLGGVDQPQHF
NA	TRBV6-5	TRBJ2-1	TRBD2	TGTGCCAGCAGTTTCGATCGGGGGGACTACAATGAGCAGTTCTTC	CASSFDRGDYNEQFF
NA	TRBV4-1	TRBJ2-7	NA	TGCGCCAGCAGCCAGCAGAAGGGGGACACCTACGAGCAGTACTTC	CASSQQKGDTYEQYF
NA	TRBV7-8	TRBJ1-2	TRBD1	TGTGCCAGCAGTCGGACAGGGGAGAGGGTTAACTATGGCTACACCTTC	CASSRTGERVNYGYTF
NA	TRBV19	TRBJ1-5	NA	TGTGCCAGTAGTATAACAGACAGCCTTTATAGCAATCAGCCCCAGCATTTT	CASSITDSLYSNQPQHF
NA	TRBV30	TRBJ2-3	TRBD2	TGTGCCTGGACCACGGGGGGTGCGTTTGATACGCAGTATTTT	CAWTTGGAFDTQYF
NA	TRBV7-3	TRBJ1-2	NA	TGTGCCAGCAGCCCCGGGAGCAACTATGGCTACACCTTC	CASSPGSNYGYTF
NA	TRBV7-7	TRBJ2-3	NA	TGTGCTAGCAGCTTGGGGAATCAAGATACGCAGTATTTT	CASSLGNQDTQYF
few	TRBV5-1	TRBJ2-5	TRBD1	TGCGCCAGCAGCTTTACTGGGACAGGGTGGACCAAACTGGGACAGGGTGGAGAGACCCAGTACTTC	CASSFTGTGWTKLGQGGETQYF
few	TRBV6-5	TRBJ1-2	TRBD1	TGTGCCAGCAGAGGGACAGGGGGGGACTATGGCTACACCTTC	CASRGTGGDYGYTF
NA	TRBV5-1	TRBJ1-6	TRBD1	TGCGCCAGCAGCCATGGACAGGGACGGTCAGATTCACCCCTCCACTTT	CASSHGQGRSDSPLHF
NA	TRBV27	TRBJ1-2	TRBD1	TGTGCCAGCAGTGACAGGGGGCCGTCGTATGGCTACACCTTC	CASSDRGPSYGYTF
NA	TRBV19	TRBJ1-5	TRBD1	TGTGCCAGTAGTCCCCAGGACAGGGGGAAATATCAGCCCCAGCATTTT	CASSPQDRGKYQPQHF
NA	TRBV29-1	TRBJ2-3	TRBD2	TGCAGCGTTGATATTAGCGGGGTTTCTTCGCAGTATTTT	CSVDISGVSSQYF
few	TRBV6-5	TRBJ1-4	NA	TGTGCCAGCCTTCGTGAAAAACTGTTTTTT	CASLREKLFF
NA	TRBV19	TRBJ1-1	NA	TGTGCCAGTAGTATCGCAGGCTCGAACACTGAAGCTTTCTTT	CASSIAGSNTEAFF
NA	TRBV18	TRBJ1-5	TRBD1	TGTGCCAGCTCACCACCGGGTACAGGGGGCAATCAGCCCCAGCATTTT	CASSPPGTGGNQPQHF
NA	TRBV24-1	TRBJ1-2	NA	TGTGCCACCAGTGACCCCAGGGTTTTCGGAGGCTACACCTTC	CATSDPRVFGGYTF
NA	TRBV19	TRBJ2-4	NA	TGTGCCAGTAGTAGGGCCGGGACGGACGCTTCTATAGCCAAAAACATTCAGTACTTC	CASSRAGTDASIAKNIQYF
NA	TRBV6-5	TRBJ2-7	TRBD1	TGTGCCAGCAGTTACTCGAAGGGACAGACCTACGAGCAGTACTTC	CASSYSKGQTYEQYF
NA	TRBV5-1	TRBJ2-1	NA	TGCGCCAGCAGGTCCCGGGCCTACAATGAGCAGTTCTTC	CASRSRAYNEQFF
NA	TRBV27	TRBJ2-5	NA	TGTGCCAGCAGTTCCACAGGGAGGGAGACCCAGTACTTC	CASSSTGRETQYF
NA	TRBV27	TRBJ1-5	NA	TGTGCCAGCAGTTGGACGGTAAATCAGCCCCAGCATTTT	CASSWTVNQPQHF
NA	TRBV30	TRBJ1-2	NA	TGTGCCTGGAGCCTCGGGGGCCATGGCTACACCTTC	CAWSLGGHGYTF
NA	TRBV6-5	TRBJ2-3	TRBD1	TGTGCCAGCGGGACCCGGGACAGGGGGTCAGATACGCAGTATTTT	CASGTRDRGSDTQYF
NA	TRBV6-5	TRBJ2-2	TRBD1	TGTGCCAGCAGTTTAAGGCAGGGGGCCGGGGAGCTGTTTTTT	CASSLRQGAGELFF
NA	TRBV6-2/TRBV6-3	TRBJ2-3	NA	TGTGCCAGCAGTTACGGGGGGGCCACAGATACGCAGTATTTT	CASSYGGATDTQYF
NA	TRBV7-6	TRBJ1-3	NA	TGTGCCAGCAGCCCCTCGGACAGCGGATTCTCTGGAAACACCATATATTTT	CASSPSDSGFSGNTIYF
NA	TRBV5-1	TRBJ2-5	TRBD2	TGCGCCAGCAGCTTGGGGACCGGGACTAAACAAGAGACCCAGTACTTC	CASSLGTGTKQETQYF
NA	TRBV5-1	TRBJ1-4	TRBD1	TGCGCCAGCAGCGATACCGGGACAGGGGGCAGTGAAAAACTGTTTTTT	CASSDTGTGGSEKLFF
NA	TRBV10-2	TRBJ1-1	NA	TGCGCCAGCAGCCAGGGAATGAACACTGAAGCTTTCTTT	CASSQGMNTEAFF
NA	TRBV5-4	TRBJ1-6	NA	TGTGCCAGCAGCGGGGGCTGGGGGTCGGATTCACCCCTCCACTTT	CASSGGWGSDSPLHF
NA	TRBV10-2	TRBJ1-5	NA	TGCGCCAGCAGTGACAGTTTTTATAGCAATCAGCCCCAGCATTTT	CASSDSFYSNQPQHF
NA	TRBV28	TRBJ1-5	TRBD1	TGTGCCAGCAGTGGGACAGGTGGCAATCAGCCCCAGCATTTT	CASSGTGGNQPQHF
NA	TRBV3-1/TRBV3-2	TRBJ2-7	TRBD1	TGTGCCAGCAGCCAAGGCTCTGGACAGGGCATCTCCTACGAGCAGTACTTC	CASSQGSGQGISYEQYF
NA	TRBV11-1	TRBJ2-5	NA	TGTGCCAGCAGCTTGGGGCCGTCCGGAGAGACCCAGTACTTC	CASSLGPSGETQYF
NA	TRBV6-5	TRBJ1-4	TRBD1	TGTGCCAGCAGTTACGACAGGGGGAGGACTAATGAAAAACTGTTTTTT	CASSYDRGRTNEKLFF
NA	TRBV3-1/TRBV3-2	TRBJ2-5	NA	TGTGCCAGCACTCGTATAGGGGACGAAGAGACCCAGTACTTC	CASTRIGDEETQYF
NA	TRBV30	TRBJ1-3	NA	TGTGCCTGGAGTGTACGTTACACCATATATTTT	CAWSVRYTIYF
NA	TRBV5-1	TRBJ2-6	NA	TGCGCCAGCAGCTTGGCTGAAACCACTGGGGCCAACGTCCTGACTTTC	CASSLAETTGANVLTF
NA	TRBV9	TRBJ1-2	NA	TGTGCCAGCAGCCGCGGAGGGTATGGCTACACCTTC	CASSRGGYGYTF
NA	TRBV10-3	TRBJ1-2	NA	TGTGCCATCAGTCACACAGGGTTGGATGGCTACACCTTC	CAISHTGLDGYTF
NA	TRBV10-2	TRBJ2-7	TRBD2	TGCGCCAGCTCTAGGGTCGGACTAGCCTACGAGCAGTACTTC	CASSRVGLAYEQYF
NA	TRBV29-1	TRBJ1-2	NA	TGCAGCGTTGAATCACCGAGGGGTGGCTACACCTTC	CSVESPRGGYTF
NA	TRBV6-6	TRBJ2-2	NA	TGTGCCAGCAGTTCATCTGCCTTGAACACCGGGGAGCTGTTTTTT	CASSSSALNTGELFF
NA	TRBV30	TRBJ1-5	NA	TGTGCCTGGAGTGTCCCTGGGGCGTATAGCAATCAGCCCCAGCATTTT	CAWSVPGAYSNQPQHF
NA	TRBV6-2/TRBV6-3	TRBJ1-1	NA	TGTGCCAGCAGTTACCCGGATGAAGCTTTCTTT	CASSYPDEAFF
once	TRBV19	TRBJ2-2	TRBD1	TGTGCCAGTAGTATTACTACAGGGGGGTCAACCGGGGAGCTGTTTTTT	CASSITTGGSTGELFF
once	TRBV19	TRBJ1-1	NA	TGTGCCAGTAGTATCCATAAGACAGCGAAGAACACTGAAGCTTTCTTT	CASSIHKTAKNTEAFF
NA	TRBV27	TRBJ1-5	TRBD1	TGTGCCAGCAGTTCCCGGACAGGGTTCCAGCCCCAGCATTTT	CASSSRTGFQPQHF
few	TRBV6-5	TRBJ2-5	NA	TGTGCCAGCAGTTACTCGGACGGGACTCCAGAGACCCAGTACTTC	CASSYSDGTPETQYF
NA	TRBV4-3	TRBJ2-3	TRBD2	TGCGCCAGCAGCCCTAGCGGGGGGGGTACAGATACGCAGTATTTT	CASSPSGGGTDTQYF
NA	TRBV5-1	TRBJ2-5	NA	TGCGCCAGCAGCTTGGCCGGCGGGGGACAGAAGACCCAGTACTTC	CASSLAGGGQKTQYF